The sequence of this TCR beta chain was determined in a study of shared clonotypes between healthy human individuals (TCRdb year 2020). Background for the entire study: A couple of women and three men aged 18 to 49 years were included in the cohort. Per donor, three plates each were used for CD4 naive and CD4 memory, two for CD8 naive, and one for CD8 memory. The study deeply sequenced blood TCR repertoires of five healthy adults to estimate repertoire size and the extent of clonotype sharing between individuals. Libraries were prepared and TCR repertoires were sequenced by different laboratories using diverse techniques, in order to increase sequencing depth and limit assay-specific biases. Each donor's leukapheresis produced roughly between roughly 0.94 and 9.5 billion PBMCs.

In its sample, this clone was seen a few times. No antigen is known for it. No base quality information exists; no much larger clone differs at one position. Healthy HIV-negative adults with no recently reported acute infections or vaccinations were included as donors. Every donor was a Caucasian adult living in Nashville, Tennessee, USA. CD4+ T cells were enriched by magnetic negative selection; naive cells were then positively selected on CD45RA, and the negative fraction formed the memory subset. Blood was collected by leukapheresis, and PBMCs were isolated by Ficoll-Histopaque density gradient centrifugation and then cryopreserved in liquid nitrogen vapor phase. Purity and quantity of every magnetically sorted T cell population were checked by analytical flow cytometry. Genomic DNA was isolated from each sorted fraction and quantified by UV absorbance on a Nanodrop 2000c. CDR1 and CDR2 were assigned from the germline V gene as SGDLS and YYNGEE. Counted from cysteine to phenylalanine, this CDR3 has 13 amino acids. The CDR3 DNA has 39 bases and is translated from base 1. The junction shows trimming of 6 bases on V and 4 bases on J, plus 11 bases between the germline ends.

Using the deep immunoSEQ assay, multiplex PCR amplified TCR CDR3 regions from genomic DNA. Extracted genomic DNA from each cell subset was distributed evenly across all wells of several immunoSEQ 96-well plates, and each plate was treated as a replicate. For sorted subsets, around 0.2 ug of genomic DNA, equivalent to around 29,000 T cell genomes, went into each replicate PCR. The purified libraries were quantified using a Qubit 3.0 fluorometer, sized with a Bioanalyzer 2100, and then quantified again using the KAPA Library Quantification kit. Every immunoSEQ 96-well plate was sequenced on a separate single-read 150-cycle Illumina NextSeq 550 flow cell. Per the source publication's procedure: Because only junctional sequences without quality scores were contained in the immunoSEQ output, filtering matching that applied to full-length reads could not be performed. Sequences were annotated with PyIR, a Python wrapper for IgBLAST v1.9, and V/J genes and CDR3 were assigned using IMGT germline references. Reads with weak V/J assignments (E-value above 1e-6), missing CDR3, stop codons, out-of-frame junctions, or ambiguous translated residues were removed. A V3J clonotype was defined by an identical inferred V gene, J gene, and CDR3 amino acid sequence. The percentage overlap between two repertoires was calculated by dividing the number of shared unique clonotypes by the size of the smaller repertoire. RTK rarefaction, the Chao1 estimator, and Recon v2.1 estimates of unobserved clonotypes were used to assess repertoire richness. For all TCRbeta clonotypes obtained by the gDNA method from several donors, generation probabilities were computed with OLGA. TCRdb stores this immuneACCESS table with in-frame sequences only. Part of the clones is absent; in the studies checked, under half of the shortfall reflects unresolved V genes, and no reason is known for the rest. That table furnishes V, J and clone size, whereas the DNA furnished D and trimming. A total of around 720,000 clones appear in this sample, approximately 73% of them only once. Of the sample, around 2% is held by the ten largest clones.

Broad study findings and their caveats: Pairwise subsampling indicated that sequencing depth was expected to affect the degree of clonotype sharing among donors. Across four donors, approximately 5% of naive CD4, roughly 3.5% of naive CD8, under 2.5% of memory CD4, and 0.3% to 0.45% of memory CD8 clonotypes were shared. Higher generation probabilities were observed for clonotypes shared by all four sorted-subset donors than for non-shared clonotypes. Because the study included only a small number of donors, the genetic and exposure-history diversity represented was limited. Naive subsets generally had larger estimated clonotype richness than memory subsets did. Incomplete sequencing was indicated by rarefaction of sorted-subset datasets, despite the large sequencing depth. Sampling was limited to blood, and TCR repertoires in tissue likely differ from TCR repertoires in blood.

The chain is made from TRBV9 and TRBJ1-3; the D gene is not confidently resolved. This TCR came from a woman under 40 in good health. Sequencing input: memory CD4+ T cells sorted from blood. The cell subset or site label here, explained by the study, means: CD45RA-negative fraction. The CDR3 protein sequence reads: CASTGGPGNTIYF. The nucleotide sequence reads as follows: TGTGCCAGCACTGGAGGGCCGGGAAACACCATATATTTT.